This T cell receptor beta chain emerged from a study of human T cells and chemical hapten exposure. Unmatched junction bases numbered 5, after V lost 4 bases and J lost 5 bases. Germline V gene lookup returns CDR1 WNHNN and CDR2 SYGVQD (reference sequence). The CDR3 is made up of 13 amino acids. TCRdb redid the calling of the RACE reads with MiXCR, one entry per CDR3 protein. The table has around 70,000 distinct CDR3 sequences, around 10% seen once. Time point defined: patch test 3, about 24 weeks after DPC sensitization. Treatment of the sample: therapeutic diphenylcyclopropenone sensitization with weekly scalp DPC.

The sequence came from a woman in her forties or fifties with alopecia areata. Some clones in this sample may be carry-over from other donors' samples. The V call is TRBV10-1, the J call TRBJ2-7; 7 bases are a match to TRBD1. Sequencing used whole blood, obtained in connection with sensitization to the hapten diphenylcyclopropenone (DPC). CDR3 region: CASSGPGGHEQYF. CDR3 DNA: TGCGCCAGCAGTGGTCCAGGGGGTCACGAGCAGTACTTC.